The 8 T cell receptor beta chains below all came from one sample that was sequenced in a study of T-cell memory formation after mild COVID-19. TCRdb passed the 5' RACE reads through MiXCR, listing each CDR3 protein once. The sample lists about 560,000 distinct CDR3 sequences, roughly 17% occurring once. Material: PBMCs or a T cell subset sorted from them (not recorded which). These receptors all come from an adult woman who had mild COVID-19 (a few samples of this study predate the infection). Cell type and time point are not known.

V gene TRBV7-9 combines with J gene TRBJ1-6; 7 bases are shared with TRBD1. Germline V gives CDR1 SEHNR, CDR2 FQNEAQ (reference sequence). The length of the CDR3 is 16 residues. Trimming cost V 5 bases and J 9 bases; bases outside gene matches: 13. The CDR3: CASSKTGSKGTSPLHF. Written as DNA, the CDR3 is TGTGCCAGCAGCAAGACAGGGAGCAAGGGGACTTCACCCCTCCACTTT.

This clonotype occurred a few times. This rearrangement joins TRBV30 to TRBJ1-1; D remains unclear. CDR1 and CDR2 (germline): GTSNPN, SVGIG (reference sequence). The V and J ends lost 4 bases and 3 bases respectively, with 18 bases between them. The CDR3 totals 15 residues. CDR3 bases: TGTGCCTGGAACTTAGGACTTCGGGGATACACTGAAGCTTTCTTT. It specifies CAWNLGLRGYTEAFF.

This clonotype was recorded a few times. The chain recombines TRBV19 with TRBJ2-3; 8 bases are shared with TRBD2. Germline V gene sequence: CDR1 LNHDA, CDR2 SQIVND (reference sequence). Trimming took 5 bases from V and 9 from J; bases not matched to a gene: 4. The CDR3 is 12 residues long. DNA of the CDR3: TGTGCCAGTAGTTTGATAGCGGGAACGCAGTATTTT. It encodes CASSLIAGTQYF.

This clonotype was found a few times. The chain joins TRBV5-1 to TRBJ2-2, with D tentatively TRBD2 (5 bases). Trimming removed 4 bases from V and 0 bases from J, with 10 bases in between. Germline V lookup: CDR1 SGHRS, CDR2 YFSETQ. The CDR3 sequence is 15 residues long. DNA of the CDR3: TGCGCCAGCAGCGAGGGCACGTCGAACACCGGGGAGCTGTTTTTT. Amino acids: CASSEGTSNTGELFF.

The chain links TRBV12-3 or TRBV12-4 to TRBJ2-5; D call uncertain. V lost 1 base to trimming and J lost 5 bases, with 8 bases between them. The CDR3 is 13 residues long. The DNA of the CDR3 is TGTGCCAGCAGTTTAGGGCACACGGAGACCCAGTACTTC. This gives the protein CASSLGHTETQYF.

This clonotype showed up just a few times. This chain joins TRBV5-1 and TRBJ2-1; D may correspond to TRBD1 or TRBD2 (5 bases each). V was pared by 0 bases and J by 11 bases, with 12 bases between. The CDR3 totals 13 residues. In germline, CDR1 is SGHRS, CDR2 YFSETQ. The DNA of the CDR3 is TGCGCCAGCAGCTTGGCCTTACGGGGCAAGCAGTTCTTC. Translation: CASSLALRGKQFF.

The chain combines TRBV20-1 with TRBJ2-2; D not resolved. The V and J ends lost 1 base and 0 bases respectively, with 15 bases between them. This CDR3 region has 17 residues. Per germline, CDR1 DFQATT and CDR2 SNEGSKA (reference sequence). In DNA form, the CDR3 reads TGCAGTGCTAGAGCGCCCTCAGGCCTGTCGAACACCGGGGAGCTGTTTTTT. It yields the protein CSARAPSGLSNTGELFF.

The chain recombines TRBV7-9 with TRBJ1-4; 8 bases are a match to TRBD1. Germline CDR1 is SEHNR and CDR2 is FQNEAQ (reference sequence). The ends lost 5 bases at V and 4 bases at J; junction bases unmatched: 12. The CDR3 runs 17 residues. The CDR3 DNA sequence: TGTGCCAGCAGCAGGGGGACAGGCCCAGAGAGTAATGAAAAACTGTTTTTT. Amino acids: CASSRGTGPESNEKLFF.